The clone carrying this T cell receptor beta chain occurred once. At one of its ends the junction is not consistent with the germline gene, which may arise from a read error. This sample is drawn from a study of cytomegalovirus exposure and HLA in healthy donors. Study-wide context: Among the 300 to 450 genotyped donors, 70% to 85% were placed in the Caucasian-associated ancestry cluster.

PCR used 60 Vbeta primers and 13 Jbeta primers. The data were produced by immunoSEQ multiplex PCR, yet TCRdb's version contains in-frame clones alone and is incomplete. The table includes 95,000 to 150,000 clones, roughly 80% detected once. CDR3 length: 12 amino acids. Germline V gene lookup returns CDR1 SGHVS and CDR2 FQNEAQ. The sample comprised PBMCs. The clonotype originates from a woman aged 40 to 55 in good health and CMV-seropositive. The V call is TRBV7-8, the J call TRBJ2-7; no definite D call. In DNA, the CDR3 is TGTGCCAGCAGCTTTACAGAGTACGGGCAGTACTTC. Its protein is CASSFTEYGQYF.